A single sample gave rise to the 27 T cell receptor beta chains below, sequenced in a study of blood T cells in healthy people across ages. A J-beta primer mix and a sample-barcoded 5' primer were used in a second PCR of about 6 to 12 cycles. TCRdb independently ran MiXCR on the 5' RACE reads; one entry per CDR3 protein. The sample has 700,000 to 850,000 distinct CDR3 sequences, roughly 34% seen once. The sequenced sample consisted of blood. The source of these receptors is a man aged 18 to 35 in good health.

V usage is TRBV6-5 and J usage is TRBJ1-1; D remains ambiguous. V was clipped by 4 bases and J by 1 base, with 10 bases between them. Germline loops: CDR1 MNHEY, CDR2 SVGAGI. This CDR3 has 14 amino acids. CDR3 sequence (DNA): TGTGCCAGCAGTTTCACGGAGGGGAACACTGAAGCTTTCTTT. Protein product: CASSFTEGNTEAFF.

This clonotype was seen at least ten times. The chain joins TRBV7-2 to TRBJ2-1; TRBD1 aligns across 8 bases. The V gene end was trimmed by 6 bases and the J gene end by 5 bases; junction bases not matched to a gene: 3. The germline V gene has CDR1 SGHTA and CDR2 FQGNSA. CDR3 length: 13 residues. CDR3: CASRRDRNNEQFF. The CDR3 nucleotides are TGTGCCAGCAGACGGGACAGGAACAATGAGCAGTTCTTC.

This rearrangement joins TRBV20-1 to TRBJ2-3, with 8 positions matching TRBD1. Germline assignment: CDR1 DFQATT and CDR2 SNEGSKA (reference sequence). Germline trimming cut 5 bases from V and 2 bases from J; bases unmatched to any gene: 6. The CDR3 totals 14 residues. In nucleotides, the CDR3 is TGCAGTGCTGTGGGACAGGAAATCACAGATACGCAGTATTTT. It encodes CSAVGQEITDTQYF.

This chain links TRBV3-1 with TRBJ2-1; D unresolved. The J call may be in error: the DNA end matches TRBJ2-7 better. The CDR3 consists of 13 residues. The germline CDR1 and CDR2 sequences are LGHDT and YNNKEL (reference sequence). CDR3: CASSQVNSRVQYF. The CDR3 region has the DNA TGTGCCAGCAGCCAAGTTAATTCCCGGGTGCAGTACTTC.

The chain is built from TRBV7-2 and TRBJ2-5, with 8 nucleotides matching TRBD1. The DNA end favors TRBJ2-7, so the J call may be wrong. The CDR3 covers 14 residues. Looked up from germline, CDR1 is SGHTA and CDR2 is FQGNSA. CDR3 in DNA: TGTGCCAGCAGCTTCTCACAGGGGGCCTACGAGCAGTACTTC. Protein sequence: CASSFSQGAYEQYF.

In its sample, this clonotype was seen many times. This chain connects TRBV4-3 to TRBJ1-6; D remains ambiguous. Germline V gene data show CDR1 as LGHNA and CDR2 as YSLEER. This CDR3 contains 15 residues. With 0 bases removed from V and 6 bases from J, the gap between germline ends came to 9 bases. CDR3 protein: CASSQEIGPNSPLHF. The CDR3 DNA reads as TGCGCCAGCAGCCAAGAAATCGGGCCTAATTCACCCCTCCACTTT.

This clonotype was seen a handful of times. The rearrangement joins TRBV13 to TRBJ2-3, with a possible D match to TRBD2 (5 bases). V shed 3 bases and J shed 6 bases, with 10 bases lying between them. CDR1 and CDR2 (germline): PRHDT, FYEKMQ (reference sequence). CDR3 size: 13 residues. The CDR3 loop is CASSFQRRDTQYF. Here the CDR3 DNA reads TGTGCCAGCAGCTTCCAACGGAGGGATACGCAGTATTTT.

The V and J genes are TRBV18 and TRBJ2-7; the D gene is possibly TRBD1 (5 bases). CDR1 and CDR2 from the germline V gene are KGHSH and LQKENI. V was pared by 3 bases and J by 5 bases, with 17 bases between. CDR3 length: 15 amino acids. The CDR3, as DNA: TGTGCCAGCTCACCGGAGTCTAGGGGAACCCACGAGCAGTACTTC. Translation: CASSPESRGTHEQYF.

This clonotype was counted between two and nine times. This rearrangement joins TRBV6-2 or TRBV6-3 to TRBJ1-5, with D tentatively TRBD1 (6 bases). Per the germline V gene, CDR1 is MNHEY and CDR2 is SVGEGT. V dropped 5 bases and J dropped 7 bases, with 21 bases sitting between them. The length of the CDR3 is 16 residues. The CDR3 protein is CASSQHRDSLGQPQHF. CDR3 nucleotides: TGTGCCAGCAGTCAACACAGGGATTCCTTAGGCCAGCCCCAGCATTTT.

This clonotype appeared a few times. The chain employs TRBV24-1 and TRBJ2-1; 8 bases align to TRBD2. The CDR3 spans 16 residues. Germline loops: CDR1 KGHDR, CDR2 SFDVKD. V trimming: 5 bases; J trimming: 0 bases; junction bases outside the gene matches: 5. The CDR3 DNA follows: TGTGCCACCAGTGTCGGGGGGGCTAGCTCCTACAATGAGCAGTTCTTC. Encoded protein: CATSVGGASSYNEQFF.

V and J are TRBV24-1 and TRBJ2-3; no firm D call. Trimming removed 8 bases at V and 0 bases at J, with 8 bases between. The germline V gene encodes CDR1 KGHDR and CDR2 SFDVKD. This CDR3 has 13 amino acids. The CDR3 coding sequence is TGTGCCACCACAACAGCTAGCACAGATACGCAGTATTTT. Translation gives CATTTASTDTQYF.

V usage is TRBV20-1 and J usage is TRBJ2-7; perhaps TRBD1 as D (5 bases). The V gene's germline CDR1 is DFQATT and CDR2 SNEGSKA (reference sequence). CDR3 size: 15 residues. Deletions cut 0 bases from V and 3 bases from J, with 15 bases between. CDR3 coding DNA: TGCAGTGCTAGAGATCAGGGCAGGGCCGTCTACGAGCAGTACTTC. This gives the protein CSARDQGRAVYEQYF.

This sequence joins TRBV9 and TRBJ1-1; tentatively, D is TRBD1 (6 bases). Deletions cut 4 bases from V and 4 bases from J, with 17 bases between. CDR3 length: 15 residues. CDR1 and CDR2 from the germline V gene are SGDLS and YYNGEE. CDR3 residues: CASSPSGGLTTEAFF. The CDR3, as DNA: TGTGCCAGCAGCCCCTCGGGGGGGCTGACCACTGAAGCTTTCTTT. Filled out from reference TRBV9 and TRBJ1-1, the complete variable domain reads DSGVTQTPKHLITATGQRVTLRCSPRSGDLSVYWYQQSLDQGLQFLIQYYNGEERAKGNILERFSAQQFPDLHSELNLSSLELGDSALYFCASSPSGGLTTEAFFGQGTRLTVV.

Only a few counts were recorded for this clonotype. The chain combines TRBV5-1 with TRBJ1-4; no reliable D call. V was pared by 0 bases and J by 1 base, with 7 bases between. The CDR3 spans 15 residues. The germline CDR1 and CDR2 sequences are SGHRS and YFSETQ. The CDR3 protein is CASSLAAGTNEKLFF. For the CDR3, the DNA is TGCGCCAGCAGCTTGGCGGCCGGAACTAATGAAAAACTGTTTTTT. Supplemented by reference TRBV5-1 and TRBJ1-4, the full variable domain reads KAGVTQTPRYLIKTRGQQVTLSCSPISGHRSVSWYQQTPGQGLQFLFEYFSETQRNKGNFPGRFSGRQFSNSRSEMNVSTLELGDSALYLCASSLAAGTNEKLFFGSGTQLSVL.

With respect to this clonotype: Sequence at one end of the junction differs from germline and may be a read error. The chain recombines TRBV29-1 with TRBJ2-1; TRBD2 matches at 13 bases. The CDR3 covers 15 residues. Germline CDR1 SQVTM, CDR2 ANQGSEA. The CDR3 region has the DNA TGCAACGTTGAGGGACTAGCGGGGTCCTACAATGAGCAGTTCTTC. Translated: CNVEGLAGSYNEQFF.

The CDR3 is CASSVGAGNEQFF. CDR3 DNA sequence: TGTGCCAGCAGCGTAGGGGCAGGCAATGAGCAGTTCTTC. The V call is TRBV7-9, the J call TRBJ2-1, with D tentatively TRBD1 (5 bases). Germline CDR1 reads SEHNR; CDR2 reads FQNEAQ (reference sequence). The V end was cut by 5 bases, the J end by 6 bases, with 11 bases between. The CDR3 spans 13 residues.

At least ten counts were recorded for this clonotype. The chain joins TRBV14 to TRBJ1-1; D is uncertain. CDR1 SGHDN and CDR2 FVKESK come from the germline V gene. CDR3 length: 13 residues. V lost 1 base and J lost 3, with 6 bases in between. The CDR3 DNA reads TGTGCCAGCAGCCAAGTTAGGGACACTGAAGCTTTCTTT. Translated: CASSQVRDTEAFF. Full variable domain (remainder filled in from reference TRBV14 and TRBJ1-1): EAGVTQFPSHSVIEKGQTVTLRCDPISGHDNLYWYRRVMGKEIKFLLHFVKESKQDESGMPNNRFLAERTGGTYSTLKVQPAELEDSGVYFCASSQVRDTEAFFGQGTRLTVV.

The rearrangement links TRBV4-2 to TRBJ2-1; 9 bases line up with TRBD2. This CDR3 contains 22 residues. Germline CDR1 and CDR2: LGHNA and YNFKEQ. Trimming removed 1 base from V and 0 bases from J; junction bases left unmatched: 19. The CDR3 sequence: CASSQAIGGLAQAESSYNEQFF. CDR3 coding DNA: TGTGCCAGCAGCCAAGCTATAGGGGGACTAGCACAAGCGGAGAGCTCCTACAATGAGCAGTTCTTC.

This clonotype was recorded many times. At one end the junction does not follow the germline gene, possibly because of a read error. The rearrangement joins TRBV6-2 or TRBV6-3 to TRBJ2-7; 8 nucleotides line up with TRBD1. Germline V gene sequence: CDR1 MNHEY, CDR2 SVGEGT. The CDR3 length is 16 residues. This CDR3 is CASSYEPGQASYEQYF. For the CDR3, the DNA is TGTGCAAGCAGTTACGAACCGGGACAGGCGTCCTACGAGCAGTACTTC.

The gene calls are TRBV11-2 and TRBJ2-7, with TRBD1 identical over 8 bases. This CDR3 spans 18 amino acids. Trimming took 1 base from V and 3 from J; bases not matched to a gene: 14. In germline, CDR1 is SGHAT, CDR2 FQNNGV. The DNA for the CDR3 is TGTGCCAGCAGCTTAGTGGTCTGCACCGGGACAGGCTACTACGAGCAGTACTTC. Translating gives CASSLVVCTGTGYYEQYF.

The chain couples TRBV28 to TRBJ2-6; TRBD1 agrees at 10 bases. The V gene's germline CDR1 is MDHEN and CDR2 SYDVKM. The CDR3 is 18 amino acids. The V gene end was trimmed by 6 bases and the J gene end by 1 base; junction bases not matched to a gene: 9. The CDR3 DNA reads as TGTGCCAGCAGCTCTATCCGGGACAGGGGATCTGGGGCCAACGTCCTGACTTTC. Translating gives CASSSIRDRGSGANVLTF.

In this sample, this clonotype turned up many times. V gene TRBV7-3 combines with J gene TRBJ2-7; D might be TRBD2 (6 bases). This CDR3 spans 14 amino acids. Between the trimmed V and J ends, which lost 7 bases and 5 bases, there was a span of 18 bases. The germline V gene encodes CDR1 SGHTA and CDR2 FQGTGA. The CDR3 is CASTMRGCPNEQYF. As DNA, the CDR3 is TGTGCCAGCACCATGCGGGGTTGCCCGAACGAGCAGTACTTC. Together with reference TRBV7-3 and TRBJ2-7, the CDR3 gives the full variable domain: GAGVSQTPSNKVTEKGKYVELRCDPISGHTALYWYRQSLGQGPEFLIYFQGTGAADDSGLPNDRFFAVRPEGSVSTLKIQRTERGDSAVYLCASTMRGCPNEQYFGPGTRLTVT.

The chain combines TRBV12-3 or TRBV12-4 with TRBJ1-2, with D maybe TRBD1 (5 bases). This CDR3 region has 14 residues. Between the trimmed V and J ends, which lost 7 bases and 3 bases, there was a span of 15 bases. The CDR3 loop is CASIAGTPDYGYTF. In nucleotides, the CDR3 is TGTGCCAGCATCGCAGGGACCCCTGACTATGGCTACACCTTC.

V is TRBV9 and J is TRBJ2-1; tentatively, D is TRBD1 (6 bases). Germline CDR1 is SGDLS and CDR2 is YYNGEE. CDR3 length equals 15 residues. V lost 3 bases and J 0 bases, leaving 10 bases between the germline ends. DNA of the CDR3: TGTGCCAGCAGCGGCCGGGACATCTCCTACAATGAGCAGTTCTTC. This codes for CASSGRDISYNEQFF.

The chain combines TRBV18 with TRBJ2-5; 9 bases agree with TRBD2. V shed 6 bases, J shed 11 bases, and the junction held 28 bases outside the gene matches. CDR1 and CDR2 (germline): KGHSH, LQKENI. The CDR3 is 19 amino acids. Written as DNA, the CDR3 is TGTGCCAGCTCGTCCGACGGGAGATACGCCAGCGGGGGGCTCAATGAGCAGTACTTC. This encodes CASSSDGRYASGGLNEQYF.

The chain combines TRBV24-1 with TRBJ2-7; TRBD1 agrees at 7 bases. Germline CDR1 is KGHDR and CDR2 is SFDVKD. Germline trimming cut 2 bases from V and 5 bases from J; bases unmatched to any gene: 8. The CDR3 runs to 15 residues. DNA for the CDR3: TGTGCCACCAGTGATTCGACAGGGCCTTTGGACGAGCAGTACTTC. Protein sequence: CATSDSTGPLDEQYF.

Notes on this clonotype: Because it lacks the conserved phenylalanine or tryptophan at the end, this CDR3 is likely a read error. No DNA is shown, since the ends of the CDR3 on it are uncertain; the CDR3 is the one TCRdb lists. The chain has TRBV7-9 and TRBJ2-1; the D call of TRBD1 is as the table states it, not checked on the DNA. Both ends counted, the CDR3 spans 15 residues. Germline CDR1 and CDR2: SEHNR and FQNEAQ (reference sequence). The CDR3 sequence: CASSFLSSGQVEQFI.